This is a list of T cell receptor beta chains from one sample in a study of T cells after posttransplantation cyclophosphamide. The method was immunoSEQ multiplex PCR; TCRdb's version includes in-frame clones alone and lacks a portion of them. The table lists 32,000 or so clones, roughly 90% of them singletons, with under 15% in the top ten. The material sequenced was PBMCs. The receptors come from a woman aged 40 to 50 with a blood cancer, CMV-positive, and with a related stem cell donor. Each CDR3 is given with its conserved first and last residue.

V gene: TRBV4-2; CDR3 protein: CASSQTGGGPRETQYF
V gene: TRBV6-5; CDR3 protein: CASTSTGGQETQYF
V gene: TRBV28; CDR3 protein: CASTHQGGDYEQYF
V gene: TRBV6-1; CDR3 protein: CASSRSGTGNQPQHF
V gene: TRBV4-2; CDR3 protein: CASSQGGRNEQYF
V gene: TRBV7-9; CDR3 protein: CASSLVTLQRSSGANVLTF
V gene: TRBV4-3; CDR3 protein: CASSQHRGLNTEAFF
V gene: TRBV4-1; CDR3 protein: CASSQTRYSDTQYF
V gene: TRBV6-1; CDR3 protein: CASSEFKINYGYTF
V gene: TRBV10-3; CDR3 protein: CAISEGTSGAYEQYF
V gene: TRBV28; CDR3 protein: CASSLPGYQPQHF
V gene: TRBV4-2; CDR3 protein: CASSQDPGGVTEAFF
V gene: TRBV7-3; CDR3 protein: CASSPGGAGFQYGYTF
V gene: TRBV7-9; CDR3 protein: CASSQPRTEAFF
V gene: TRBV27; CDR3 protein: CASSINRGPYEQYF
V gene: TRBV2; CDR3 protein: CASPLAGRNYGYTF
V gene: TRBV7-2; CDR3 protein: CASSLRGGAGNGELFF
V gene: TRBV11-2; CDR3 protein: CASSLGGRGVSGANVLTF
V gene: TRBV28; CDR3 protein: CASRPGTGGDGYTF
V gene: TRBV5-1; CDR3 protein: CASRDRVQNNSPLHF
V gene: TRBV7-8; CDR3 protein: CASSLVLGRGTYEQYF
V gene: TRBV5-5; CDR3 protein: CASSFGTGGTEAFF